The rows below give T cell receptor beta chains drawn from one sample of a study of blood T cell repertoires in COVID-19. TCRdb's table, derived via immunoSEQ multiplex PCR, lists solely in-frame clones and lacks some. The table lists 210,000 or so clones, roughly nine tenths of them singletons. Sequencing was carried out using peripheral blood. Source of these receptors: a young woman who had recovered from COVID-19. Both conserved end residues are part of each CDR3. The order of the fields is J gene, V gene, clone size, D gene, CDR3 DNA, CDR3 protein. The D gene is left open where the match is weak. Expanded clones get a size class; other rows say once, few or many, or leave the size out.

j_gene: TRBJ2-1; v_gene: TRBV4-3; abundance: -; d_gene: -; CDR3nt: TGCGCCAGCAGCCAAGATGGACTAATGCTGGACAATGAGCAGTTCTTC; CDR3aa: CASSQDGLMLDNEQFF
j_gene: TRBJ2-3; v_gene: TRBV19; abundance: -; d_gene: -; CDR3nt: TGTGCCAGTACTAAAATCTCGCTAGGAGGGGGCACAGATACGCAGTATTTT; CDR3aa: CASTKISLGGGTDTQYF
j_gene: TRBJ2-2; v_gene: TRBV2; abundance: -; d_gene: -; CDR3nt: TGTGCCACCCAGGGATACGAGGAGCTGTTTTTT; CDR3aa: CATQGYEELFF
j_gene: TRBJ2-1; v_gene: TRBV19; abundance: -; d_gene: -; CDR3nt: TGTGCCAGTAGTCCTGCACTCAATGAGCAGTTCTTC; CDR3aa: CASSPALNEQFF
j_gene: TRBJ2-1; v_gene: TRBV20-1; abundance: -; d_gene: TRBD1; CDR3nt: TGCAGTGCTAGTTTCCTTCCGGACAGGGGTGATGAGCAGTTCTTC; CDR3aa: CSASFLPDRGDEQFF
j_gene: TRBJ2-2; v_gene: TRBV6-2/TRBV6-3; abundance: -; d_gene: -; CDR3nt: TGTGCCAGCAGTCGCCCGGGTATCAACACCGGGGAGCTGTTTTTT; CDR3aa: CASSRPGINTGELFF
j_gene: TRBJ2-7; v_gene: TRBV7-2; abundance: -; d_gene: -; CDR3nt: TGTGCCAGCAGCTCTAGGGGAATGGATAGGGAGCAGTACTTC; CDR3aa: CASSSRGMDREQYF
j_gene: TRBJ2-7; v_gene: TRBV18; abundance: -; d_gene: TRBD1; CDR3nt: TGTGCCAGCTCCGGGGACAGTTCCTACGAGCAGTACTTC; CDR3aa: CASSGDSSYEQYF
j_gene: TRBJ1-4; v_gene: TRBV29-1; abundance: -; d_gene: -; CDR3nt: TGCAGCGCCCAAAGGGGGACTAATGAAAAACTGTTTTTT; CDR3aa: CSAQRGTNEKLFF
j_gene: TRBJ2-5; v_gene: TRBV6-2/TRBV6-3; abundance: -; d_gene: TRBD2; CDR3nt: TGTGCCAGCAGTTACAGACTAGCGGGAGTCCAAGAGACCCAGTACTTC; CDR3aa: CASSYRLAGVQETQYF
j_gene: TRBJ2-7; v_gene: TRBV6-1; abundance: -; d_gene: -; CDR3nt: TGTGCCAGCAGTGACAGCTCCTACGAGCAGTACTTC; CDR3aa: CASSDSSYEQYF
j_gene: TRBJ1-2; v_gene: TRBV18; abundance: -; d_gene: -; CDR3nt: TGTGCCAGCTCACCACTGCCGGAGGCTAACTATGGCTACACCTTC; CDR3aa: CASSPLPEANYGYTF
j_gene: TRBJ2-1; v_gene: TRBV2; abundance: once; d_gene: TRBD2; CDR3nt: TGTGCCAGCGCGGGGGAGGGCGGGGGCAATGAGCAGTTCTTC; CDR3aa: CASAGEGGGNEQFF
j_gene: TRBJ1-1; v_gene: TRBV12-5; abundance: -; d_gene: -; CDR3nt: TGTGCTAGTGGTTGGTTCGCGGGAACAGGGAACACTGAAGCTTTCTTT; CDR3aa: CASGWFAGTGNTEAFF
j_gene: TRBJ2-1; v_gene: TRBV21-1; abundance: -; d_gene: -; CDR3nt: TGTGCCAGCAGCACGGGGGGACAGGGAAACAATGAGCAGTTCTTC; CDR3aa: CASSTGGQGNNEQFF
j_gene: TRBJ2-3; v_gene: TRBV7-2; abundance: -; d_gene: -; CDR3nt: TGTGCCAGCAGCTTAGGGCTAGCTTTCGATACGCAGTATTTT; CDR3aa: CASSLGLAFDTQYF
j_gene: TRBJ2-1; v_gene: TRBV11-2; abundance: -; d_gene: TRBD2; CDR3nt: TGTGCCAGCAGCTTCACTAGCGGGATGCGCTACAATGAGCAGTTCTTC; CDR3aa: CASSFTSGMRYNEQFF
j_gene: TRBJ1-2; v_gene: TRBV6-6; abundance: -; d_gene: TRBD1; CDR3nt: TGTGCCAGCAGTAACAGACAGGGTTGGGATGGCTACACCTTC; CDR3aa: CASSNRQGWDGYTF
j_gene: TRBJ2-1; v_gene: TRBV6-2/TRBV6-3; abundance: -; d_gene: TRBD1; CDR3nt: TGTGCCAGCAGCTCCGACAGGGGGCCGAACAATGAGCAGTTCTTC; CDR3aa: CASSSDRGPNNEQFF
j_gene: TRBJ1-2; v_gene: TRBV6-5; abundance: -; d_gene: -; CDR3nt: TGTGCCAGCAGTTACCAGGCGGGTGGCTACACCTTC; CDR3aa: CASSYQAGGYTF
j_gene: TRBJ1-2; v_gene: TRBV9; abundance: -; d_gene: -; CDR3nt: TGTGCCAGCAGCGGACCTACACCGGACTCAGGGGACTATGGCTACACCTTC; CDR3aa: CASSGPTPDSGDYGYTF
j_gene: TRBJ2-1; v_gene: TRBV6-5; abundance: -; d_gene: TRBD1; CDR3nt: TGTGCCAGCAGCTTCTCGGGACAGCCTTACAATGAGCAGTTCTTC; CDR3aa: CASSFSGQPYNEQFF
j_gene: TRBJ2-1; v_gene: TRBV3-1/TRBV3-2; abundance: -; d_gene: TRBD2; CDR3nt: TGTGCCAGCAGAAGAACACTAGCGGGAGCGATATTCTCCAATGAGCAGTTCTTC; CDR3aa: CASRRTLAGAIFSNEQFF
j_gene: TRBJ2-2; v_gene: TRBV6-5; abundance: -; d_gene: -; CDR3nt: TGTGCCAGCAGGTTGAGGACCGGGGAGCTGTTTTTT; CDR3aa: CASRLRTGELFF
j_gene: TRBJ1-2; v_gene: TRBV4-1; abundance: -; d_gene: TRBD1; CDR3nt: TGCGCCAGCAGCCAAGTAACAGGGGGCGAAGGCTACACCTTC; CDR3aa: CASSQVTGGEGYTF